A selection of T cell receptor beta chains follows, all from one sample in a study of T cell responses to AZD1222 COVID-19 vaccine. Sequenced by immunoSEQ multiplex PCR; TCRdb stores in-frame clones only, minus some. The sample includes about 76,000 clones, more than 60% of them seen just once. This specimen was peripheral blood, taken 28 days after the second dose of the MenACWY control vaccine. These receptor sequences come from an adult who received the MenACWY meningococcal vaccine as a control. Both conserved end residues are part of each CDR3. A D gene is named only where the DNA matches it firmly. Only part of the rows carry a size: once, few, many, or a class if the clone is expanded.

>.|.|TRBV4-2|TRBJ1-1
TGTGCCAGCAGCCTCTTAGTCGGGGGTGACGATGAAGCTTTCTTT
CASSLLVGGDDEAFF
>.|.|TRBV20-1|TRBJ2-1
TGCAGTGCTAGAGGTAGCGATGAGCAGTTCTTC
CSARGSDEQFF
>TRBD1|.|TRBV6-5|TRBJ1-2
TGTGCCAGCAGTAGACAGGGGCTTGGCTACACCTTC
CASSRQGLGYTF
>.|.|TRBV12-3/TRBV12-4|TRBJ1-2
TGTGCCAGCAGCTCAGGGGATGGCTACACCTTC
CASSSGDGYTF
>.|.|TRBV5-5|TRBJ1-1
TGTGCCAGCAGCTTAGGGCTCGCGAACACTGAAGCTTTCTTT
CASSLGLANTEAFF
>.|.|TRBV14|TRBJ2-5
TGTGCCAGCAGCCAAGATGGGGTGTACCAAGAGACCCAGTACTTC
CASSQDGVYQETQYF
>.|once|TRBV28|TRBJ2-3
TGTGCCAGCAGTACCCCCGGACAGGGAGGGACAGATACGCAGTATTTT
CASSTPGQGGTDTQYF
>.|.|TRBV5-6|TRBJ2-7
TGTGCCAGCAGCTTGTGGTCGGTCCCACCCTACGAGCAGTACTTC
CASSLWSVPPYEQYF
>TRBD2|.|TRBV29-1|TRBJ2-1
TGCAGCGTTGACGTAGCGGGAGGGATAGCGAATGAGCAGTTCTTC
CSVDVAGGIANEQFF
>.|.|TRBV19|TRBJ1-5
TGTGCCAGTAGTATTTTTCGGCTGGGGGGTTTTCAGCCCCAGCATTTT
CASSIFRLGGFQPQHF
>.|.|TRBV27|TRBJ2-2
TGTGCCAGCAGTTTCATAGCGTTCGCGAACACCGGGGAGCTGTTTTTT
CASSFIAFANTGELFF
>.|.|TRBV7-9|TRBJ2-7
TGTGCCAGCAGCTTAACCCGGAGGACGGGACGGCTTTCCTACGAGCAGTACTTC
CASSLTRRTGRLSYEQYF
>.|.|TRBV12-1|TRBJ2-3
TGTGCCAGCAGTACACCTCGGGGGTCGGGCGGAGATACGCAGTATTTT
CASSTPRGSGGDTQYF
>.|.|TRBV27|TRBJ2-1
TGTGCCAGCACCTCTGGGAGGAGCAATGAGCAGTTCTTC
CASTSGRSNEQFF
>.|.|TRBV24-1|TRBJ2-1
TGTGCCACCAGTGATAAAGTCGATGAGCAGTTCTTC
CATSDKVDEQFF
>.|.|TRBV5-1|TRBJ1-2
TGCGCCAGCAGCTCTGGAGGACATGGCTACACCTTC
CASSSGGHGYTF
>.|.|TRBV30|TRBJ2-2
TGTGCGGGGGGGAACACCGGGGAGCTGTTTTTT
CAGGNTGELFF
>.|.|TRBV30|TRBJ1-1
TGTGCCTGGAGGGATCGGGAAGCTTTCTTT
CAWRDREAFF
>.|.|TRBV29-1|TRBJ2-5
TGCAGCGTTGTAGGGCAAGAGACCCAGTACTTC
CSVVGQETQYF
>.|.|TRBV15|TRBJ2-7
TGTGCCACCAGCAGAGAAGGTGGGGCCACCTACGAGCAGTACTTC
CATSREGGATYEQYF
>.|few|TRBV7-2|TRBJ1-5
TGTGCCAGCAGCTTAGTAGGACAAGGCCAGCCCCAGCATTTT
CASSLVGQGQPQHF
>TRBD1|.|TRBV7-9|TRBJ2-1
TGTGCCAGCAGTTTTGGACAGGGGGCTCGGAATGAGCAGTTCTTC
CASSFGQGARNEQFF
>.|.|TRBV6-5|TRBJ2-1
TGTGCCAGCAGTTACTTCAGGGAGGATGAGCAGTTCTTC
CASSYFREDEQFF
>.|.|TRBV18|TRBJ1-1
TGTGCCAGCTCACCACCATTGAGTAAAGGTAGCGAAGCTTTCTTT
CASSPPLSKGSEAFF
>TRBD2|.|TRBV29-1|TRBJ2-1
TGCAGCGCCGGAGAGGGACTAGGATACAATGAGCAGTTCTTC
CSAGEGLGYNEQFF
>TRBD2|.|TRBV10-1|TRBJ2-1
TGCGCCAGCAGTGAGAGCGGGAGAGGAGAGCAGTTCTTC
CASSESGRGEQFF
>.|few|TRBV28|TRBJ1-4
TGTGCCACCCGCACAGGCTATGAAAAACTGTTTTTT
CATRTGYEKLFF
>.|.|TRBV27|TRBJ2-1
TGTGCCAGCAGCCGAGTAGGGTTCGGGGTATACAATGAGCAGTTCTTC
CASSRVGFGVYNEQFF
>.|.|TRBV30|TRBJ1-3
TGTGCCGGCTCCGGGATCCTTGGAAACACCATATATTTT
CAGSGILGNTIYF
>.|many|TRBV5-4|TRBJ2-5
TGTGCCAGCAGCTTGGCACCTCGGGAGACCCAGTACTTC
CASSLAPRETQYF
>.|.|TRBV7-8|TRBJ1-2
TGTGCCAGCAGCTTAGTAGGGGACGGCTACACCTTC
CASSLVGDGYTF
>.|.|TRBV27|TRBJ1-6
TGTGCCAGCAGTAGACTAAGCGATCAAAGAAATTCACCCCTCCACTTT
CASSRLSDQRNSPLHF
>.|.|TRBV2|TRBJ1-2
TGTGCCAGCAGTGGGGTGGGGTTGAGCTATGGCTACACCTTC
CASSGVGLSYGYTF
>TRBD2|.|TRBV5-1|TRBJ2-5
TGCGCCAGCAGCCCGCTAGCGGGAGGTGGGGGTCTAGAGACCCAGTACTTC
CASSPLAGGGGLETQYF
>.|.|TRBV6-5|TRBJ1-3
TGTGCCAGCAGTTACGGGTCTGGAAACACCATATATTTT
CASSYGSGNTIYF
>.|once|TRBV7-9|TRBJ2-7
TGTGCCAGCAGCTTAGATCGAGGGCTCCACGAGCAGTACTTC
CASSLDRGLHEQYF
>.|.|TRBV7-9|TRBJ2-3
TGTGCCAGCAGCTTAGACGGTACAGATACGCAGTATTTT
CASSLDGTDTQYF
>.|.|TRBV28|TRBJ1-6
TGTGCCAGCAGTGCCGAGGTAGGCGCCCTCCACTTT
CASSAEVGALHF
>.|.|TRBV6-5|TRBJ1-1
TGTGCCAGCAGAGCCGGGCCCCTGAACACTGAAGCTTTCTTT
CASRAGPLNTEAFF
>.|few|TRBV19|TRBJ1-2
TGTGCCAGTAGTAAGGCGGCAGCTAACTATGGCTACACCTTC
CASSKAAANYGYTF
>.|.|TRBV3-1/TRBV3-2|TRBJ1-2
TGTGCCAGCAGCCAAAAAGGGCTTGGAAACTATGGCTACACCTTC
CASSQKGLGNYGYTF
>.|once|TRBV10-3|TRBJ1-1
TGTGCCATCAGCATGACGCTGAACACTGAAGCTTTCTTT
CAISMTLNTEAFF
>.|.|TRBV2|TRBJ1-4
TGTGCCAGCAGTTCGTCTTCGGCCACGAGGGGGGAAAAACTGTTTTTT
CASSSSSATRGEKLFF
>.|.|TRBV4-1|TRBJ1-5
TGCGCCAGCAGCCAAGATCAGGCAGGGCCTAATCAGCCCCAGCATTTT
CASSQDQAGPNQPQHF
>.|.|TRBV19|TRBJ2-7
TGTGCCAGTAGTATAAAGGATTCCTACGAGCAGTACTTC
CASSIKDSYEQYF
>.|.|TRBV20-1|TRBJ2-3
TGCAGTGCTAGTGAGGAGGCAGGGGGCACAGATACGCAGTATTTT
CSASEEAGGTDTQYF
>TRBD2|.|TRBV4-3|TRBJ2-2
TGCGCCAGCAGCCAAGAATCCGGGGGGGCCGACACCGGGGAGCTGTTTTTT
CASSQESGGADTGELFF
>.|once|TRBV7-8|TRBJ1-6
TGTGCCAGCAGCTTAGGGACCGGAGGGTACTCACCCCTCCACTTT
CASSLGTGGYSPLHF